The present T cell receptor beta chain was sequenced within a study of CD8 T cells in ankylosing spondylitis. Notes on the study in general: A motif of 7 to 9 highly homologous TCR beta variants was seen as apparently characteristic of ankylosing spondylitis blood.

Comment on this clonotype: Antigen unknown.

Each CDR3 protein gets one entry after TCRdb re-called the 5' RACE reads with MiXCR. This table holds tens of thousands of distinct CDR3 sequences, about 9% found once. This CDR3 spans 15 amino acids. Trimming removed 0 bases from V and 5 bases from J; junction bases left unmatched: 5. The germline CDR1 and CDR2 sequences are MNHEY and SVGEGT. This chain joins TRBV6-2 or TRBV6-3 and TRBJ2-5; 8 bases are a match to TRBD1. This TCR derives from a male donor with ankylosing spondylitis. What was sequenced was blood, either unsorted or a sorted T cell fraction (not recorded which). The CDR3: CASSYSDRERETQYF. DNA for the CDR3: TGTGCCAGCAGTTACTCGGACAGGGAACGGGAGACCCAGTACTTC.